What follows describes a single T cell receptor beta chain. Its specificity is not known. The same CDR3 arises from other DNA sequences in this sample as well. TCRdb's copy holds only in-frame clones and misses some; the assay was immunoSEQ multiplex PCR. The data contain tens of thousands of clones, roughly 87% of them singletons. These data originate in a study of OX40 agonist ivuxolimab in advanced cancers. As for the study in general: Ivuxolimab, an agonistic anti-OX40 (CD134) antibody, was given to patients. While on treatment, patients had intravenous ivuxolimab at 0.01 to 10 mg/kg every 2 weeks. Patients enrolled in dose escalation were diagnosed with hepatocellular carcinoma, melanoma, renal cell or head and neck cancer.

In germline, CDR1 is SGHDT, CDR2 YYEEEE. The CDR3 is made up of 16 amino acids. V shed 0 bases and J shed 0 bases, with 13 bases lying between them. Broader study findings: Individuals who were partial responders at 0.1-3.0 mg/kg had clonal expansion that ranked among the lowest.

V is TRBV5-6 and J is TRBJ2-7; TRBD1 might be the D (5 bases). The sample here was CD4+ or CD8+ T cells sorted from blood, taken in a trial of the OX40 agonist ivuxolimab. The receptor was isolated from an adult with an advanced solid tumor such as melanoma, head and neck, liver or kidney cancer. The CDR3 spells CASSLEGVRRSYEQYF. The CDR3 DNA reads TGTGCCAGCAGCTTGGAAGGGGTCAGACGCTCCTACGAGCAGTACTTC.